Following are 32 T cell receptor beta chains from one sample sequenced in a study of blood T cell repertoires in COVID-19 (dated by TCRdb to the early 2020s). Library method: the immunoSEQ multiplex PCR assay. Held by TCRdb, this immuneACCESS table contains in-frame sequences only and omits some clones. Under half of the omission traces to an unresolved V gene where checked; the cause of the rest is unknown. Within this sample are some 300,000 clones, with about 90% of them counted one time only. Just under 6.5% of the sample is taken by the ten largest. The sequencing input was peripheral blood. The receptors come from a woman between 45 and 60 years old with COVID-19, enrolled during active disease.

With respect to this clone: The same CDR3 can be traced to other DNA sequences in this sample. This chain links TRBV7-9 with TRBJ1-2; 7 bases align to TRBD1. V shed 5 bases and J 0 bases; nucleotides not matched to a gene: 6. The CDR3 sequence is 15 residues long. CDR1 SEHNR and CDR2 FQNEAQ come from the germline V gene (reference sequence). The CDR3 coding sequence is TGTGCCAGCAGCCGATGGGACAGTACTAACTATGGCTACACCTTC. Amino acids: CASSRWDSTNYGYTF.

V and J are TRBV5-5 and TRBJ1-4; 7 bases are shared with TRBD1. Per the germline V gene, CDR1 is SGHKS and CDR2 is YYEKEE (reference sequence). The CDR3 is made up of 17 amino acids. J lost 6 bases, V lost 4 bases, and 15 bases had no gene match. This CDR3 is CASSLIRPSGGYEKLFF. Written as DNA, the CDR3 is TGTGCCAGCAGCCTAATCCGCCCCTCAGGGGGGTATGAAAAACTGTTTTTT.

This clone was seen only once. The V gene is TRBV6-1, the J gene TRBJ1-5; D not certain. Deletions cut 1 base from V and 0 bases from J, with 7 bases between. This CDR3 region has 15 residues. The germline CDR1 and CDR2 sequences are MNHNS and SASEGT. The CDR3 region is CASSEVQLSNQPQHF. As DNA, the CDR3 is TGTGCCAGCAGTGAAGTACAGCTTAGCAATCAGCCCCAGCATTTT.

The V gene is TRBV18, the J gene TRBJ2-3; 10 positions agree with TRBD1. The CDR3 is made up of 15 amino acids. Germline V gene data show CDR1 as KGHSH and CDR2 as LQKENI. Germline trimming cut 2 bases from V and 4 bases from J; bases unmatched to any gene: 3. The CDR3 is CASSPGTGDADTQYF. The CDR3 bases are TGTGCCAGCTCACCAGGGACAGGGGACGCAGATACGCAGTATTTT.

The chain employs TRBV7-3 and TRBJ2-7, with 8 bases fitting TRBD2. CDR1 and CDR2 (germline): SGHTA, FQGTGA. V shed 5 bases, J shed 3 bases, and the junction held 9 bases outside the gene matches. This CDR3 region has 15 residues. CDR3 coding DNA: TGTGCCAGCAGCGGTCAGCGGGAGAGGGGCTACGAGCAGTACTTC. Its protein product is CASSGQRERGYEQYF.

This clone appeared a single time. This chain links TRBV7-9 with TRBJ1-1; D is ambiguous. Germline V CDR1 and CDR2: SEHNR, FQNEAQ (reference sequence). The CDR3 consists of 12 residues. With 1 base removed from V and 6 bases from J, the gap between germline ends came to 6 bases. The CDR3 spells CASSLDSAEAFF. CDR3 bases: TGTGCCAGCAGCTTAGATTCCGCTGAAGCTTTCTTT.

CDR3 nucleotide sequence: TGTGCCAGCAGCACCCCGCGATCCTACAATGAGCAGTTCTTC. It yields the protein CASSTPRSYNEQFF. This chain connects TRBV7-9 to TRBJ2-1, with D hard to call. CDR1 and CDR2 from the germline V gene are SEHNR and FQNEAQ (reference sequence). The germline V and J ends were trimmed by 5 bases and 1 base, with 9 bases remaining between them. The CDR3 consists of 14 residues.

This chain links TRBV5-6 with TRBJ1-3; unclear D gene. The ends were cut back, 0 bases at V and 2 bases at J, with 12 bases in the middle. The CDR3 is 16 residues long. Germline V gene sequence: CDR1 SGHDT, CDR2 YYEEEE. The CDR3 DNA reads TGTGCCAGCAGCTTGGATTCGAGGGTGACTGGAAACACCATATATTTT. Translated, it gives CASSLDSRVTGNTIYF.

V gene TRBV9 combines with J gene TRBJ1-1, with a weak D call TRBD1 (5 bases). The ends were cut back, 0 bases at V and 1 base at J, with 7 bases in the middle. CDR1 and CDR2 from the germline V gene are SGDLS and YYNGEE. This CDR3 region has 14 residues. The CDR3 nucleotides read TGTGCCAGCAGCGTAGAGACAGCGAACACTGAAGCTTTCTTT. It translates to CASSVETANTEAFF.

Regarding this clone: The sample contains more than one DNA sequence encoding this CDR3. The rearrangement joins TRBV19 to TRBJ1-3; 8 bases line up with TRBD1. V lost 6 bases to trimming and J lost 4 bases; unmatched junction nucleotides: 5. This CDR3 spans 14 amino acids. CDR1 and CDR2 from the germline V gene are LNHDA and SQIVND (reference sequence). This CDR3 is CASSSGGSGNTIYF. DNA of the CDR3: TGTGCCAGTAGCTCAGGGGGCTCCGGAAACACCATATATTTT. Combining the CDR3 with reference TRBV19 and TRBJ1-3 gives the whole variable domain DGGITQSPKYLFRKEGQNVTLSCEQNLNHDAMYWYRQDPGQGLRLIYYSQIVNDFQKGDIAEGYSVSREKKESFPLTVTSAQKNPTAFYLCASSSGGSGNTIYFGEGSWLTVV.

This rearrangement joins TRBV7-2 to TRBJ2-3; 7 nucleotides agree with TRBD2. Germline V gene sequence: CDR1 SGHTA, CDR2 FQGNSA. The junction had 12 bases not matched to a gene; V was cut back by 5 bases and J by 4 bases. The CDR3 extends over 16 amino acids. The CDR3 nucleotides read TGTGCCAGCAGCCCCCGGGGAGGGAGGGCCTCAGATACGCAGTATTTT. Protein sequence: CASSPRGGRASDTQYF.

The J gene is TRBJ2-7, the V gene TRBV18, with 7 nucleotides matching TRBD1. J gave up 5 bases and V 3 bases, and 13 bases lay outside the gene matches. Per the germline V gene, CDR1 is KGHSH and CDR2 is LQKENI. The CDR3 totals 16 residues. The CDR3 DNA follows: TGTGCCAGCTCACCCTCACAGGGGAGAGCACAAAACGAGCAGTACTTC. This sequence encodes CASSPSQGRAQNEQYF.

CDR3 DNA: TGTGCCAGCAGTTACGGGAGGGCCCTTACGCGCGAGCAGTACTTC. This gives the protein CASSYGRALTREQYF. V is TRBV6-5 and J is TRBJ2-7; 7 bases are shared with TRBD2. The CDR3 totals 15 residues. The V and J ends lost 2 bases and 6 bases, in that order; junction bases with no gene match: 10. Looked up from germline, CDR1 is MNHEY and CDR2 is SVGAGI.

V usage is TRBV5-1 and J usage is TRBJ2-1; TRBD2 matches at 8 bases. CDR1 is SGHRS, CDR2 YFSETQ, per germline. The J segment lost 6 bases and the V segment lost 0 bases, leaving 8 bases of the junction unmatched. This CDR3 region has 16 residues. The CDR3, as DNA: TGCGCCAGCAGCTTGGCCATTGGGACTAGTGTCAATGAGCAGTTCTTC. This sequence encodes CASSLAIGTSVNEQFF.

This clone was detected only once. This sequence joins TRBV6-4 and TRBJ2-3; 11 bases align to TRBD2. Germline V lookup: CDR1 MRHNA, CDR2 SNTAGT. V was clipped by 6 bases and J by 2 bases; unmatched bases: 7. The CDR3 consists of 16 residues. The CDR3 loop is CASSGLAGGPTDTQYF. The CDR3 DNA is TGTGCCAGCAGCGGTTTAGCGGGAGGGCCCACAGATACGCAGTATTTT.

This clone was seen a single time. The chain recombines TRBV27 with TRBJ1-5, with D uncertain. Germline V gene data show CDR1 as MNHEY and CDR2 as SMNVEV (reference sequence). V was shortened by 1 base and J by 5 bases, with 6 bases between the two germline ends. This CDR3 contains 13 residues. The CDR3 is CASSLWRDQPQHF. The CDR3 DNA reads as TGTGCCAGCAGTTTATGGAGGGATCAGCCCCAGCATTTT.

The chain uses TRBV15 and TRBJ2-7; 10 nucleotides align to TRBD2. Unmatched junction bases numbered 8, after V lost 1 base and J lost 5 bases. From germline, CDR1 is LNHNV and CDR2 YYDKDF (reference sequence). The CDR3 is 16 residues long. As DNA, the CDR3 is TGTGCCACCAGCAGAGGGCTAGCGGGGGATGGCCACGAGCAGTACTTC. Its translation: CATSRGLAGDGHEQYF.

This chain joins TRBV6-6 and TRBJ1-2; the D gene is possibly TRBD1 (6 bases). Germline CDR1 reads MNHNY; CDR2 reads SVGAGI (reference sequence). The CDR3 consists of 14 residues. V gave up 6 bases and J gave up 1 base, with 12 bases separating them. CDR3: CASSRQDYNYGYTF. For the CDR3, the DNA is TGTGCCAGCAGCCGACAGGACTATAACTATGGCTACACCTTC.

This sequence joins TRBV29-1 and TRBJ1-2; 9 bases align to TRBD1. The V and J ends lost 4 bases and 7 bases, in that order; junction bases with no gene match: 4. Germline V lookup: CDR1 SQVTM, CDR2 ANQGSEA. This CDR3 comprises 12 residues. CDR3 region: CSVAQGAVGYTF. CDR3 DNA: TGCAGCGTTGCACAGGGGGCGGTTGGCTACACCTTC. Looking up the rest from reference TRBV29-1 and TRBJ1-2 gives the full variable domain: SAVISQKPSRDICQRGTSLTIQCQVDSQVTMMFWYRQQPGQSLTLIATANQGSEATYESGFVIDKFPISRPNLTFSTLTVSNMSPEDSSIYLCSVAQGAVGYTFGSGTRLTVV.

The chain is built from TRBV7-9 and TRBJ2-5; TRBD1 agrees at 11 bases. With 3 bases clipped from V and 4 bases from J, the junction kept 13 bases outside the gene matches. Looked up from germline, CDR1 is SEHNR and CDR2 is FQNEAQ (reference sequence). The CDR3 contains 18 residues. The CDR3 coding sequence is TGTGCCAGCAGCTTCATAGTGCCCGGGACAGGGGGGAGAGAGACCCAGTACTTC. It translates to CASSFIVPGTGGRETQYF. Using reference TRBV7-9 and TRBJ2-5 for the parts outside the CDR3, the full variable domain is DTGVSQNPRHKITKRGQNVTFRCDPISEHNRLYWYRQTLGQGPEFLTYFQNEAQLEKSRLLSDRFSAERPKGSFSTLEIQRTEQGDSAMYLCASSFIVPGTGGRETQYFGPGTRLLVL.

This sequence joins TRBV6-5 and TRBJ2-3, with D possibly being TRBD2 (5 bases). The germline V gene encodes CDR1 MNHEY and CDR2 SVGAGI. The CDR3 loop spans 15 amino acids. V lost 2 bases to trimming and J lost 3 bases, with 12 bases between them. CDR3 nucleotides: TGTGCCAGCAGTTACGGACTCATTGGTACAGATACGCAGTATTTT. Translation: CASSYGLIGTDTQYF.

The V call is TRBV27, the J call TRBJ1-4, with 9 nucleotides matching TRBD1. Germline loops: CDR1 MNHEY, CDR2 SMNVEV (reference sequence). V dropped 6 bases and J dropped 7; count of bases not matched to a gene: 6. The CDR3 runs 14 residues. CDR3 coding DNA: TGTGCCAGCAGCCTACAGGGGGCGTCTGAAAAACTGTTTTTT. Its translation: CASSLQGASEKLFF.

The chain is built from TRBV7-8 and TRBJ2-4; 10 bases are shared with TRBD2. CDR3 size: 19 residues. The J segment lost 0 bases and the V segment lost 4 bases, leaving 12 bases of the junction unmatched. Germline lookup yields CDR1 SGHVS and CDR2 FQNEAQ. The CDR3 DNA reads TGTGCCAGCAGCTCCGATGGGACTAGCGCCAAACTAGCCAAAAACATTCAGTACTTC. Its translation is CASSSDGTSAKLAKNIQYF.

V gene TRBV15 combines with J gene TRBJ1-1; weak D call: TRBD1 (5 bases). Trimming took 1 base from V and 10 from J, leaving 19 bases between them. The CDR3 runs 15 residues. CDR1 is LNHNV, CDR2 YYDKDF, per germline (reference sequence). CDR3 DNA sequence: TGTGCCACCAGCAGAGCGGGGCGCGGGGCCGGCCCAGCTTTCTTT. This gives the protein CATSRAGRGAGPAFF.

Worth noting for this clone: Other DNA variants within this sample encode the same CDR3. The V gene is TRBV6-5, the J gene TRBJ2-1; D is possibly TRBD2 (7 bases). The CDR3 is made up of 14 amino acids. The germline CDR1 and CDR2 sequences are MNHEY and SVGAGI. Trimming shortened V by 5 bases and J by 5 bases, and 13 bases separated the two germline ends. The CDR3 DNA sequence: TGTGCCAGCAGTAGAACAGGGACTAACAATGAGCAGTTCTTC. As protein: CASSRTGTNNEQFF.

Only one count was recorded for this clone. V is TRBV6-5 and J is TRBJ1-2; D gene ambiguous. Trimming left V 5 bases short and J 3 bases short, with 13 bases between. The CDR3 length is 14 residues. The germline V gene has CDR1 MNHEY and CDR2 SVGAGI. The CDR3 sequence: CASSPGTVDYGYTF. The CDR3 DNA follows: TGTGCCAGCAGTCCCGGCACAGTAGACTATGGCTACACCTTC.

The V call is TRBV23-1, the J call TRBJ1-2; D is undetermined. TRBV23-1 belongs to the ORF category, with a function that is uncertain. The CDR3 is made up of 16 amino acids. V was trimmed by 7 bases and J by 4 bases, leaving 22 bases between them. For the CDR3, the DNA is TGCGCCAGCATCCCGAGGCCCGACCACGGTGGCTATGGCTACACCTTC. Translation gives CASIPRPDHGGYGYTF.

This chain links TRBV6-6 with TRBJ2-7, with 8 bases identical to TRBD1. V lost 2 bases, J lost 5 bases, and 8 bases stayed unmatched. CDR3 length: 15 residues. CDR1 is MNHNY and CDR2 is SVGAGI in the germline V gene (reference sequence). The CDR3 DNA reads TGTGCCAGCAGTTACCGACGTGGACAGGGAGACGAGCAGTACTTC. Amino acids: CASSYRRGQGDEQYF.

V and J are TRBV27 and TRBJ2-1, with 7 bases that match TRBD1. The germline gives CDR1 MNHEY, CDR2 SMNVEV (reference sequence). This CDR3 has 17 amino acids. Unmatched junction bases numbered 12, after V lost 7 bases and J lost 0 bases. CDR3 DNA sequence: TGTGCCAGCACCCTCACCTTGGGGACAGCCTCCTACAATGAGCAGTTCTTC. Translated: CASTLTLGTASYNEQFF.

The chain combines TRBV20-1 with TRBJ1-5; weak D call: TRBD1 (5 bases). CDR1 and CDR2 from the germline V gene are DFQATT and SNEGSKA (reference sequence). This CDR3 comprises 15 residues. V was trimmed by 3 bases and J by 2 bases, leaving 14 bases between them. The CDR3 bases are TGCAGTGCTAGTCGTGGGACGGGAGGCAATCAGCCCCAGCATTTT. Translation gives CSASRGTGGNQPQHF.

The chain combines TRBV6-1 with TRBJ1-3; D is unclear. The germline V gene encodes CDR1 MNHNS and CDR2 SASEGT. The CDR3 is 15 amino acids. V was trimmed by 5 bases and J by 4 bases, leaving 15 bases between them. The CDR3 loop is CASSSGPGMGNTIYF. CDR3 bases: TGTGCCAGCAGTAGCGGACCGGGGATGGGAAACACCATATATTTT.

The sample holds one count of this clone. V and J are TRBV7-9 and TRBJ2-7; 12 nucleotides agree with TRBD2. The CDR3 contains 16 residues. Germline lookup yields CDR1 SEHNR and CDR2 FQNEAQ (reference sequence). V lost 4 bases and J lost 5; bases outside the gene matches: 9. CDR3 bases: TGTGCCAGCAGCTCCTCTAGCGGGAGGGCCGGGAACGAGCAGTACTTC. Protein: CASSSSSGRAGNEQYF.